These 30 T cell receptor beta chains were all obtained from the same sample, sequenced in a study of OX40 agonist ivuxolimab in advanced cancers. The library was built by means of the immunoSEQ multiplex PCR assay. TCRdb re-hosts the immuneACCESS table, in-frame sequences only. Its copies lack some clones; in the studies checked, an unresolved V gene accounts for under half of them, and the cause for the rest is not known. In all, the sample holds 9,300 or so clones, and around three fifths of those were seen once. Of the sample, roughly 24% falls within the top ten clones. The sequencing used CD4+ or CD8+ T cells sorted from blood, collected in a trial of the OX40 agonist ivuxolimab. Every receptor here comes from an adult with an advanced solid tumor such as melanoma, head and neck, liver or kidney cancer.

V and J are TRBV2 and TRBJ2-3, with D hard to call. Germline V CDR1 and CDR2: SNHLY, FYNNEI. Trimming removed 7 bases at V and 0 bases at J, with 14 bases between. The CDR3 totals 15 residues. CDR3 sequence: CASTSEPFSTDTQYF. The CDR3 DNA is TGTGCCAGCACCTCCGAGCCCTTTAGCACAGATACGCAGTATTTT.

V and J are TRBV2 and TRBJ2-7; 9 nucleotides agree with TRBD1. With V trimmed by 2 bases and J by 4 bases, 6 bases remained unmatched. Germline CDR1 is SNHLY and CDR2 is FYNNEI. The CDR3 is 15 residues long. The CDR3 region is CASSEITGGQYEQYF. The CDR3 DNA is TGTGCCAGCAGTGAAATTACAGGGGGCCAGTACGAGCAGTACTTC. The variable domain in full, completed from reference TRBV2 and TRBJ2-7, reads EPEVTQTPSHQVTQMGQEVILRCVPISNHLYFYWYRQILGQKVEFLVSFYNNEISEKSEIFDDQFSVERPDGSNFTLKIRSTKLEDSAMYFCASSEITGGQYEQYFGPGTRLTVT.

The chain uses TRBV13 and TRBJ2-2, with D hard to call. The CDR3 runs 15 residues. CDR1 is PRHDT, CDR2 FYEKMQ, per germline (reference sequence). The V gene lost 0 bases and the J gene lost 4 bases, with 9 bases spanning the gap. CDR3 DNA: TGTGCCAGCAGCTTAGGCCAGGTGGCCACCGGGGAGCTGTTTTTT. Translated, it gives CASSLGQVATGELFF.

This chain joins TRBV28 and TRBJ2-7; TRBD2 matches at 8 bases. Trimming took 5 bases from V and 0 from J; bases not matched to a gene: 9. The CDR3 is 16 residues long. Germline V CDR1 and CDR2: MDHEN, SYDVKM. CDR3 DNA: TGTGCCAGCAGTAGCTACACTAGCGGTTACTCCTACGAGCAGTACTTC. Its protein product is CASSSYTSGYSYEQYF.

The V call is TRBV11-3, the J call TRBJ2-7; D possibly corresponds to TRBD2 (5 bases). This CDR3 comprises 18 residues. Trimming removed 0 bases at V and 0 bases at J, with 18 bases between. The V gene's germline CDR1 is SGHNT and CDR2 YENEEA. This CDR3 is CASSLDEFGRARSYEQYF. Written as DNA, the CDR3 is TGTGCCAGCAGCTTAGATGAGTTCGGGCGGGCACGCTCCTACGAGCAGTACTTC.

This sequence joins TRBV11-2 and TRBJ2-7; D tentatively reads TRBD1 or TRBD2 (6 bases each). The CDR3 has 12 residues. V was trimmed by 5 bases and J by 4 bases, leaving 9 bases between them. Per germline, CDR1 SGHAT and CDR2 FQNNGV. CDR3 in amino acids: CASSEGGYEQYF. In nucleotides, the CDR3 is TGTGCCAGCAGCGAGGGGGGATACGAGCAGTACTTC.

This clone was detected a few times. The gene calls are TRBV11-3 and TRBJ2-1, with 9 bases matching TRBD2. Germline V gene sequence: CDR1 SGHNT, CDR2 YENEEA. J gave up 0 bases and V 6 bases, and 15 bases lay outside the gene matches. The CDR3 is 19 residues long. The CDR3 sequence is CASSPGRLAEGSSYNEQFF. CDR3 nucleotide sequence: TGTGCCAGCAGTCCCGGTCGACTAGCGGAGGGGAGCTCCTACAATGAGCAGTTCTTC.

This clone was picked up one time. The chain combines TRBV5-6 with TRBJ2-3; D is unclear. The germline gives CDR1 SGHDT, CDR2 YYEEEE. This CDR3 is 15 amino acids long. V was shortened by 3 bases and J by 0 bases, with 11 bases between the two germline ends. In nucleotides, the CDR3 is TGTGCCAGCAGCTCCCTTTACTATAGCACAGATACGCAGTATTTT. Encoded protein: CASSSLYYSTDTQYF.

By frequency in the sample, this clone is medium-sized. The V call is TRBV28, the J call TRBJ2-2; possibly TRBD1 or TRBD2 for D (5 bases each). This CDR3 contains 14 residues. Trimming took 5 bases from V and 10 from J, leaving 17 bases between them. The germline V gene encodes CDR1 MDHEN and CDR2 SYDVKM. In nucleotides, the CDR3 is TGTGCCAGCAGTCCGTCCCGGGACGTCGCGGAGCTGTTTTTT. As protein: CASSPSRDVAELFF.

The V and J genes are TRBV14 and TRBJ1-5; D is possibly TRBD1 (5 bases). Trimming stripped 6 bases from V and 6 bases from J, with 15 bases between. The CDR3 spans 14 residues. Germline V gene data show CDR1 as SGHDN and CDR2 as FVKESK. The CDR3 spells CASSSRGSGQPQHF. The CDR3 region has the DNA TGTGCCAGCAGTTCACGGGGCTCGGGTCAGCCCCAGCATTTT. The entire variable domain, with the rest obtained from reference TRBV14 and TRBJ1-5, is as follows: EAGVTQFPSHSVIEKGQTVTLRCDPISGHDNLYWYRRVMGKEIKFLLHFVKESKQDESGMPNNRFLAERTGGTYSTLKVQPAELEDSGVYFCASSSRGSGQPQHFGDGTRLSIL.

The chain uses TRBV28 and TRBJ1-4, with a tentative D call TRBD1 (5 bases). This CDR3 contains 13 residues. CDR1 is MDHEN, CDR2 SYDVKM, per germline. V was clipped by 3 bases and J by 7 bases, with 9 bases between them. The CDR3: CASSFNRPEKLFF. In DNA form, the CDR3 reads TGTGCCAGCAGTTTCAACAGGCCTGAAAAACTGTTTTTT.

The rearrangement joins TRBV29-1 to TRBJ2-5; D is uncertain. CDR1 and CDR2 from the germline V gene are SQVTM and ANQGSEA. This CDR3 region has 12 residues. V was pared by 0 bases and J by 14 bases, with 16 bases between. The CDR3, as DNA: TGCAGCGTTGAAGACTCAACTGGAGAGTTCTACTTC. It yields the protein CSVEDSTGEFYF.

This chain connects TRBV28 to TRBJ2-2; weak D call: TRBD1 (6 bases). The germline V gene has CDR1 MDHEN and CDR2 SYDVKM. The CDR3 has 15 residues. With 5 bases removed from V and 0 bases from J, the gap between germline ends came to 10 bases. CDR3 sequence reads: CASSPGTSNTGELFF. CDR3 nucleotide sequence: TGTGCCAGCAGTCCCGGGACATCGAACACCGGGGAGCTGTTTTTT.

This chain joins TRBV7-9 and TRBJ1-5; no definite D call. CDR1 is SEHNR and CDR2 is FQNEAQ in the germline V gene (reference sequence). The CDR3 totals 12 residues. Trimming cost V 5 bases and J 7 bases, with 9 bases left between them. The CDR3 protein is CASSDGGQPQHF. The CDR3 DNA is TGTGCCAGCAGCGATGGAGGACAGCCCCAGCATTTT. Variable domain in full (rest from reference TRBV7-9 and TRBJ1-5): DTGVSQNPRHKITKRGQNVTFRCDPISEHNRLYWYRQTLGQGPEFLTYFQNEAQLEKSRLLSDRFSAERPKGSFSTLEIQRTEQGDSAMYLCASSDGGQPQHFGDGTRLSIL.

This chain connects TRBV28 to TRBJ2-7; 7 nucleotides line up with TRBD1. CDR1 and CDR2 from the germline V gene are MDHEN and SYDVKM. Trimming took 8 bases from V and 1 from J; bases not matched to a gene: 8. The CDR3 covers 14 residues. The CDR3 loop is CASEDRDSSYEQYF. The DNA for the CDR3 is TGTGCCAGCGAAGACAGGGATTCTTCCTACGAGCAGTACTTC.

The CDR3 loop is CASSPRWGEVEQYF. In DNA form, the CDR3 reads TGTGCCAGCAGCCCGCGGTGGGGGGAGGTCGAGCAGTACTTC. The rearrangement links TRBV7-2 to TRBJ2-7, with D possibly being TRBD2 (6 bases). The CDR3 is 14 residues long. Germline loops: CDR1 SGHTA, CDR2 FQGNSA. Deletions cut 5 bases from V and 6 bases from J, with 17 bases between.

As DNA, the CDR3 is TGTGCCAGCAGTCCGATAGGGACTAGCGGGAGGGAGCAGTTCTTC. This codes for CASSPIGTSGREQFF. V gene TRBV27 combines with J gene TRBJ2-1, with 15 positions matching TRBD2. J lost 10 bases, V lost 5 bases, and 6 bases had no gene match. CDR1 and CDR2 from the germline V gene are MNHEY and SMNVEV (reference sequence). This CDR3 comprises 15 residues.

The gene calls are TRBV6-5 and TRBJ1-5; D not certain. There are 13 residues in the CDR3. V was trimmed by 6 bases and J by 4 bases, leaving 10 bases between them. Germline values: CDR1 MNHEY, CDR2 SVGAGI. The chain's CDR3 is CASSPGGNQPQHF. The DNA for the CDR3 is TGTGCCAGCAGCCCTGGAGGTAATCAGCCCCAGCATTTT.

The chain is built from TRBV4-3 and TRBJ1-2, with a weak D call TRBD1 (5 bases). The CDR3 runs 15 residues. The V end was cut by 1 base, the J end by 4 bases, with 13 bases between. Looked up from germline, CDR1 is LGHNA and CDR2 is YSLEER. This CDR3 is CASSQGGGAGYGYTF. As DNA, the CDR3 is TGCGCCAGCAGCCAAGGAGGAGGGGCGGGCTATGGCTACACCTTC.

This rearrangement joins TRBV28 to TRBJ2-1; possible D gene TRBD1, 5 bases. V lost 0 bases, J lost 5 bases, and 8 bases lay in between. The germline gives CDR1 MDHEN, CDR2 SYDVKM. The CDR3 consists of 14 residues. The CDR3: CASSLWTANNEQFF. CDR3 bases: TGTGCCAGCAGTTTATGGACAGCTAACAATGAGCAGTTCTTC.

The chain carries TRBV7-6 and TRBJ2-5; 10 nucleotides align to TRBD1. The CDR3 is 14 residues long. V was pared by 1 base and J by 7 bases, with 3 bases of the junction left unmatched. Germline V CDR1 and CDR2: SGHVS, FNYEAQ. The CDR3 reads CASSLGQGAVTQYF. In DNA form, the CDR3 reads TGTGCCAGCAGCTTAGGACAGGGGGCTGTGACCCAGTACTTC.

The chain recombines TRBV19 with TRBJ1-5; D perhaps matches TRBD1 (6 bases). The CDR3 runs to 15 residues. CDR1 is LNHDA and CDR2 is SQIVND in the germline V gene (reference sequence). V was pared by 6 bases and J by 2 bases, with 14 bases between. The CDR3 is CASSLQGFGNQPQHF. CDR3 bases: TGTGCCAGTAGCCTACAGGGTTTTGGCAATCAGCCCCAGCATTTT.

CDR3 DNA sequence: TGTGCCAGCCGAGGTTTGGGGGAGAATGAGCAGTTCTTC. Amino acid sequence: CASRGLGENEQFF. This chain links TRBV18 with TRBJ2-1; TRBD1 or TRBD2 may be the D gene (5 bases each). V shed 8 bases and J shed 7 bases, with 15 bases lying between them. This CDR3 region has 13 residues. Germline V gene data show CDR1 as KGHSH and CDR2 as LQKENI.

V and J are TRBV28 and TRBJ2-3, with D perhaps assigned TRBD1 or TRBD2 (5 bases each). CDR1 and CDR2 (germline): MDHEN, SYDVKM. The V and J ends lost 6 bases and 1 base respectively, with 14 bases between them. The CDR3 sequence is 15 residues long. In nucleotides, the CDR3 is TGTGCCAGCAGAGTGCGACTGGGGGGCACAGATACGCAGTATTTT. Encoded protein: CASRVRLGGTDTQYF.

By sample fraction, this clone is medium-sized. The gene calls are TRBV5-8 and TRBJ1-1, with D possibly matching TRBD1 (6 bases). Trimming took off 4 bases at V and 0 bases at J, with 10 bases between the two ends. Germline lookup yields CDR1 SGHTS and CDR2 YDEGEE. This CDR3 is 14 amino acids long. The CDR3, as DNA: TGTGCCAGCAGCCCTGGGGGGCTGAACACTGAAGCTTTCTTT. Translating gives CASSPGGLNTEAFF.

The chain uses TRBV7-9 and TRBJ2-5; 10 bases match TRBD1. The CDR3 length is 16 residues. The ends lost 5 bases at V and 4 bases at J; junction bases unmatched: 10. Germline-derived CDR1 and CDR2 are SEHNR and FQNEAQ (reference sequence). CDR3 region: CASSPTSGTGAETQYF. CDR3 sequence (DNA): TGTGCCAGCAGCCCGACCTCCGGGACAGGGGCAGAGACCCAGTACTTC.

This chain links TRBV9 with TRBJ1-1, with 7 bases matching TRBD1. The CDR3 has 15 residues. Germline V gives CDR1 SGDLS, CDR2 YYNGEE. Trimming cost V 4 bases and J 5 bases; bases outside gene matches: 11. Here the CDR3 DNA reads TGTGCCAGCAGCCTTGGCGCCATGGACAGGACTGAAGCTTTCTTT. This translates into CASSLGAMDRTEAFF. The entire variable domain, with the rest obtained from reference TRBV9 and TRBJ1-1, is as follows: DSGVTQTPKHLITATGQRVTLRCSPRSGDLSVYWYQQSLDQGLQFLIQYYNGEERAKGNILERFSAQQFPDLHSELNLSSLELGDSALYFCASSLGAMDRTEAFFGQGTRLTVV.

The sample holds one count of this clone. The gene calls are TRBV7-9 and TRBJ2-1; 11 nucleotides agree with TRBD2. The junction had 15 bases not matched to a gene; V was cut back by 4 bases and J by 7 bases. The V gene's germline CDR1 is SEHNR and CDR2 FQNEAQ (reference sequence). The length of the CDR3 is 18 residues. The CDR3 region has the DNA TGTGCCAGCAGCTCCGGGACTAGCGGCAGGCGGACCACTAATGAGCAGTTCTTC. Amino acid sequence: CASSSGTSGRRTTNEQFF.

V gene TRBV6-1 combines with J gene TRBJ2-7; D ambiguous. CDR3 size: 14 residues. V was trimmed by 5 bases and J by 4 bases, leaving 15 bases between them. Germline lookup yields CDR1 MNHNS and CDR2 SASEGT. DNA of the CDR3: TGTGCCAGCAGTACGCTCGGATCCGATTACGAGCAGTACTTC. Translation gives CASSTLGSDYEQYF.

This clone is a singleton in its sample. The chain carries TRBV27 and TRBJ2-1; D call uncertain. Trimming removed 6 bases from V and 1 base from J, with 4 bases in between. The germline V gene has CDR1 MNHEY and CDR2 SMNVEV (reference sequence). The CDR3 has 12 amino acids. Written as DNA, the CDR3 is TGTGCCAGCAGCCGGTCCTACAATGAGCAGTTCTTC. Its translation is CASSRSYNEQFF.